A single sample is the source of the 4 T cell receptor beta chains below, sequenced in a study of blood T cell repertoires in COVID-19. Data came from immunoSEQ multiplex PCR; TCRdb stores just in-frame clones and leaves some out. The repertoire has under 350,000 clones, roughly 90% of them found once; the top ten carry approximately 6.8%. Input material: peripheral blood. These receptors were taken from a woman aged 25 to 39 with COVID-19, enrolled during active disease.

This chain connects TRBV20-1 to TRBJ1-2; D is undetermined. CDR3 size: 11 residues. V dropped 3 bases and J dropped 8 bases, with 10 bases sitting between them. The V gene's germline CDR1 is DFQATT and CDR2 SNEGSKA (reference sequence). The CDR3 DNA is TGCAGTGCTAGGAGGGCGCGGGGCTACACCTTC. It is translated as CSARRARGYTF.

J is TRBJ2-1 and V is TRBV27; TRBD1 might be the D (5 bases). Germline CDR1 and CDR2: MNHEY and SMNVEV (reference sequence). The CDR3 has 13 residues. V was shortened by 6 bases and J by 5 bases, with 11 bases between the two germline ends. The CDR3 region has the DNA TGTGCCAGCAGACGACAGCCCCACAATGAGCAGTTCTTC. It translates to CASRRQPHNEQFF.

The V gene is TRBV5-5, the J gene TRBJ2-2; 9 positions match TRBD1. The CDR3 consists of 15 residues. Germline V gene sequence: CDR1 SGHKS, CDR2 YYEKEE (reference sequence). Trimming took 4 bases from V and 6 from J; bases not matched to a gene: 7. CDR3 residues: CASSPLGQGPGELFF. The CDR3 nucleotides are TGTGCCAGCAGCCCCCTGGGACAGGGCCCCGGGGAGCTGTTTTTT.

The V call is TRBV6-2 or TRBV6-3, the J call TRBJ2-3; D is unresolved. This CDR3 has 14 amino acids. Between the trimmed V and J ends, which lost 3 bases and 4 bases, there was a span of 11 bases. Germline CDR1 is MNHEY and CDR2 is SVGEGT. CDR3 in amino acids: CASSYFQGADTQYF. CDR3 bases: TGTGCCAGCAGTTATTTCCAAGGAGCAGATACGCAGTATTTT.